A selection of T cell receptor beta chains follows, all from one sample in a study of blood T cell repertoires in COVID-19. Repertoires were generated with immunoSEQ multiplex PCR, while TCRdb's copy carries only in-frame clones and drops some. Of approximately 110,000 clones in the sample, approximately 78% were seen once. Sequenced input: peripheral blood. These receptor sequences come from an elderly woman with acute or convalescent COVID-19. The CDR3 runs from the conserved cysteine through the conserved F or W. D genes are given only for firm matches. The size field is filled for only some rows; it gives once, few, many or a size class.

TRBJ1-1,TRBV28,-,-,TGTGCCAGCAGACTGTCAGGTGAAGCTTTCTTT,CASRLSGEAFF
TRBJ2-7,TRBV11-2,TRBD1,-,TGTGCCAGCAGCTTCGGGACAGGGCTAAGCTCCTACGAGCAGTACTTC,CASSFGTGLSSYEQYF
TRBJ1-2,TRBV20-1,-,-,TGCAGTGCTAGTACAGGGTTCTATGGCTACACCTTC,CSASTGFYGYTF
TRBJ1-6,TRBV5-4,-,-,TGTGCCAGCAGCTGGGGAGAGAGCTCCTATAATTCACCCCTCCACTTT,CASSWGESSYNSPLHF
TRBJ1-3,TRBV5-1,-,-,TGCGCCAGCAGCCCGGAGGGAGCCTCTGGAAACACCATATATTTT,CASSPEGASGNTIYF
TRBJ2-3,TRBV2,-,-,TGTGCCAGCAGACCAGTTGCAGATACGCAGTATTTT,CASRPVADTQYF
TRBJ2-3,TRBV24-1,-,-,TGTGCCACCAGTGGTTCGAGCACAGATACGCAGTATTTT,CATSGSSTDTQYF
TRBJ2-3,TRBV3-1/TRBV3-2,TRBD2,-,TGTGCCAGCAGTTCTGGTAGCGGGAGGGCTCCCACAGATACGCAGTATTTT,CASSSGSGRAPTDTQYF
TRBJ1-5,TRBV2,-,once,TGTGCCAGCAGTGCACAGAATCAGCCCCAGCATTTT,CASSAQNQPQHF
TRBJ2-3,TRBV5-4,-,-,TGTGCCAGCAGCTTGGAGTCTAAGAATACGCAGTATTTT,CASSLESKNTQYF
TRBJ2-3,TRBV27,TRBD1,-,TGTGCCAGCAGTCCGACAGGGACGGGCCCAGATACGCAGTATTTT,CASSPTGTGPDTQYF
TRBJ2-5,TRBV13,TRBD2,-,TGTGCCAGCAGCTTAGAGTCGGCGGGAGGCCAACAAGAGACCCAGTACTTC,CASSLESAGGQQETQYF
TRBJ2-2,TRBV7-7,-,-,TGTGCCAGCAGCTTAGGGACAGTGCCCAACACCGGGGAGCTGTTTTTT,CASSLGTVPNTGELFF
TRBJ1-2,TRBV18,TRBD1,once,TGTGCCAGCTCACCACCGGGACAGGGGGTGGTTGGCTACACCTTC,CASSPPGQGVVGYTF
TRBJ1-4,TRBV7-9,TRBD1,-,TGTGCCAGCAGCCGACAGGGGGCAACTAATGAAAAACTGTTTTTT,CASSRQGATNEKLFF
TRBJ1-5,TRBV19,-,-,TGTGCCAGTAGTGACCAGGGATCTGAGCCCCAGCATTTT,CASSDQGSEPQHF
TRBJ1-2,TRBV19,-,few,TGTGCCAGTAGTATGAAGGCAGGGTTGAACTATGGCTACACCTTC,CASSMKAGLNYGYTF
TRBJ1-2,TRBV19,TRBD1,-,TGTGCCAGTAGTAACACCGGGACAGGGATTTATGGCTACACCTTC,CASSNTGTGIYGYTF
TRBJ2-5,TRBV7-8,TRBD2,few,TGTGCCAGCAGCTTAGCGGGAGGGTCGGAGACCCAGTACTTC,CASSLAGGSETQYF
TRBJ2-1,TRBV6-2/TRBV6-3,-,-,TGTGCCAGCAGTTACCCGTGGGGGCGGGCCTCCTCCTACAATGAGCAGTTCTTC,CASSYPWGRASSYNEQFF
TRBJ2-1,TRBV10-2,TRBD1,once,TGCGCCAGCAGTGAGCCCAGGGGGACGTACAATGAGCAGTTCTTC,CASSEPRGTYNEQFF
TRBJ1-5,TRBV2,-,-,TGTGCCAGCAGAAAAGACAGGCCGGGGAATCAGCCCCAGCATTTT,CASRKDRPGNQPQHF
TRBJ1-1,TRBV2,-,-,TGTGCCAGCAGTGGAGGGTTGTACACTGAAGCTTTCTTT,CASSGGLYTEAFF
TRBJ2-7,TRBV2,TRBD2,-,TGTGCCAGTAGCGGGACTTTCTCCTACGAGCAGTACTTC,CASSGTFSYEQYF
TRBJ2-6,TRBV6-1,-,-,TGTGCCAGCAGTGAAGTCAGTGTTGGGGCCAACGTCCTGACTTTC,CASSEVSVGANVLTF
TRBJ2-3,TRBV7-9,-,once,TGTGCCAGCAGTCAGACTAGAGGCGCCGGAGATACGCAGTATTTT,CASSQTRGAGDTQYF
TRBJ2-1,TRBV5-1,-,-,TGCGCCTCCCGGGGTAGCGGTTCCTACAATGAGCAGTTCTTC,CASRGSGSYNEQFF
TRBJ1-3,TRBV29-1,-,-,TGCAGCGTTCTAAGCCCCTCTGGAAACACCATATATTTT,CSVLSPSGNTIYF
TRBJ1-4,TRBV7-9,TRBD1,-,TGTGCCAGCAGCTCCCGGACAGGGTACGAAAAACTGTTTTTT,CASSSRTGYEKLFF
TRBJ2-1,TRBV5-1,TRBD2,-,TGCGCCAGCAGCTTTCTAGCGGGAGTCCGGAGTGAGCAGTTCTTC,CASSFLAGVRSEQFF
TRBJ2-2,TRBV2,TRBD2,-,TGTGCCAGCAGTCATGGGAGGGAGCGGGGCACCGGGGAGCTGTTTTTT,CASSHGRERGTGELFF
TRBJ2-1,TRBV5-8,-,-,TGTGCCAGCAGCGCAACTAGCAGCTCCTACAATGAGCAGTTCTTC,CASSATSSSYNEQFF
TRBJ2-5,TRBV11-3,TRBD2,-,TGTGCCAGCAGCTCCCGGGGGGGCTTGGGTTCGGAGACCCAGTACTTC,CASSSRGGLGSETQYF
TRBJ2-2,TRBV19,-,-,TGTGCCAGTTCACCCCGGGGAAGGGGGTACACCGGGGAGCTGTTTTTT,CASSPRGRGYTGELFF
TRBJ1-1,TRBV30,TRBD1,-,TGTGCCTGGAGTAACAGGGGTGAAGCTTTCTTT,CAWSNRGEAFF
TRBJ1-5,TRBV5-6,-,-,TGTGCCAGCAGCGGGGGGGCGGGCAATCAGCCCCAGCATTTT,CASSGGAGNQPQHF
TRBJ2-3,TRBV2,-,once,TGTGCCAGCACCACGGACAGAAGATCCGATACGCAGTATTTT,CASTTDRRSDTQYF
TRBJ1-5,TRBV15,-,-,TGTGCCACCAGCAGAGATAGGGAGAATAGCAATCAGCCCCAGCATTTT,CATSRDRENSNQPQHF